Listed below are T cell receptor beta chains from one sample, sequenced in a study of blood T cell repertoires in COVID-19. Only in-frame clones appear in the TCRdb table, and some are missing; sequencing was by immunoSEQ multiplex PCR. Here the sample spans roughly 150,000 clones, 75% to 90% being singletons. The material sequenced was peripheral blood. The receptors derive from a woman aged 40 to 55 with acute or convalescent COVID-19. CDR3s include the opening cysteine and the closing phenylalanine or tryptophan. D genes are given only for firm matches. Some rows mark clone size as missing; the rest say once, few, many or name a class of expanded clone.

clone size	V gene	J gene	D gene	CDR3 protein	CDR3 DNA
NA	TRBV14	TRBJ2-7	NA	CASSQVLTGAYEQYF	TGTGCCAGCAGCCAAGTTCTGACGGGAGCCTACGAGCAGTACTTC
NA	TRBV12-5	TRBJ1-5	NA	CASGPTQGNSNQPQHF	TGTGCTAGTGGTCCGACCCAGGGCAATAGCAATCAGCCCCAGCATTTT
NA	TRBV6-6	TRBJ2-1	TRBD2	CASSYLGGFDEQFF	TGTGCCAGCAGTTACTTGGGAGGGTTCGATGAGCAGTTCTTC
NA	TRBV30	TRBJ2-1	NA	CAWSVKGISYNEQFF	TGTGCCTGGAGTGTGAAGGGGATCTCCTACAATGAGCAGTTCTTC
NA	TRBV29-1	TRBJ2-2	NA	CSASEGPGGELFF	TGCAGCGCGAGTGAGGGCCCGGGAGGGGAGCTGTTTTTT
NA	TRBV27	TRBJ2-5	NA	CASSLIGTFLETQYF	TGTGCCAGCAGTTTAATTGGGACTTTCCTCGAGACCCAGTACTTC
NA	TRBV15	TRBJ2-7	TRBD1	CATSSGIPGQASLGQYF	TGTGCCACCAGCAGTGGGATACCGGGACAGGCGTCTCTCGGGCAGTACTTC
NA	TRBV24-1	TRBJ2-2	NA	CATSGRGIRTGELFF	TGTGCCACCAGTGGGCGAGGGATTCGAACCGGGGAGCTGTTTTTT
NA	TRBV9	TRBJ1-4	NA	CASSVGPGGEKLFF	TGTGCCAGCAGCGTAGGACCCGGCGGGGAAAAACTGTTTTTT
NA	TRBV6-5	TRBJ1-1	TRBD1	CASERGLNTEAFF	TGTGCCAGCGAGAGGGGGCTGAACACTGAAGCTTTCTTT
NA	TRBV5-1	TRBJ2-7	TRBD2	CASSPGLAGGLYTTEQYF	TGCGCCAGCAGCCCCGGACTAGCGGGAGGGTTATACACAACCGAGCAGTACTTC
NA	TRBV9	TRBJ2-6	NA	CASSVDTGFSGANVLTF	TGTGCCAGCAGCGTAGACACAGGGTTTTCGGGGGCCAACGTCCTGACTTTC
NA	TRBV12-5	TRBJ2-3	NA	CASGPGQSTDTQYF	TGTGCTAGTGGCCCAGGACAGAGCACAGATACGCAGTATTTT
NA	TRBV6-6	TRBJ1-5	NA	CASSSHGGGNQPQHF	TGTGCCAGCAGTTCCCACGGGGGAGGAAATCAGCCCCAGCATTTT
NA	TRBV14	TRBJ2-7	TRBD1	CASSHAPGQGALEQYF	TGTGCCAGCAGCCATGCTCCGGGACAGGGGGCCCTCGAGCAGTACTTC
once	TRBV23-1	TRBJ1-6	TRBD1	CASSQSMKAQGGNSPLHF	TGCGCCAGCAGTCAATCCATGAAAGCTCAGGGGGGTAATTCACCCCTCCACTTT
NA	TRBV28	TRBJ1-2	NA	CASSFGTSLGYTF	TGTGCCAGCAGTTTTGGGACAAGCCTTGGCTACACCTTC
few	TRBV5-6	TRBJ1-6	NA	CASSLGLYGAGPNSPLHF	TGTGCCAGCAGCTTGGGGTTGTACGGTGCAGGGCCTAATTCACCCCTCCACTTT
once	TRBV10-3	TRBJ2-5	TRBD2	CAISEFSGGPQETQYF	TGTGCCATCAGTGAGTTCAGCGGGGGGCCCCAAGAGACCCAGTACTTC
NA	TRBV5-6	TRBJ2-7	TRBD2	CASSWGAGRPSYEQYF	TGTGCCAGCAGCTGGGGAGCGGGACGGCCATCCTACGAGCAGTACTTC
NA	TRBV12-5	TRBJ2-1	TRBD2	CASGLPLGTSGSKVDEQFF	TGTGCTAGTGGTTTGCCTCTTGGGACTAGCGGGAGCAAGGTCGATGAGCAGTTCTTC
few	TRBV4-1	TRBJ2-7	NA	CASSPPGAYEQYF	TGCGCCAGCAGCCCGCCGGGAGCCTACGAGCAGTACTTC
NA	TRBV23-1	TRBJ2-2	NA	CASSLPGTGELFF	TGCGCCAGCAGTCTTCCGGGAACCGGGGAGCTGTTTTTT
NA	TRBV19	TRBJ1-4	TRBD1	CASSNTRTGDEKLFF	TGTGCCAGTAGTAACACCAGGACAGGGGATGAAAAACTGTTTTTT
NA	TRBV6-2/TRBV6-3	TRBJ2-5	TRBD2	CASTPGGGETQYF	TGTGCCAGCACCCCGGGAGGGGGAGAGACCCAGTACTTC
NA	TRBV7-2	TRBJ1-6	NA	CASSLAGHNSPLHF	TGTGCCAGCAGCTTAGCGGGGCACAATTCACCCCTCCACTTT
NA	TRBV10-3	TRBJ1-2	TRBD1	CAISAGTEGAFVYGYTF	TGTGCCATCAGTGCCGGGACAGAGGGGGCCTTTGTCTATGGCTACACCTTC
NA	TRBV18	TRBJ1-5	TRBD1	CASSPDRGQPQHF	TGTGCCAGCTCCCCAGACAGGGGCCAGCCCCAGCATTTT
NA	TRBV28	TRBJ2-7	TRBD2	CASRKRDSFNEQYF	TGTGCCAGCAGAAAGCGGGATTCTTTCAACGAGCAGTACTTC
once	TRBV12-5	TRBJ1-6	NA	CASGLRPGDGLHF	TGTGCTAGTGGTCTCCGACCCGGAGACGGCCTCCACTTT
NA	TRBV28	TRBJ1-1	NA	CASNPFTGGSTEAFF	TGTGCCAGCAATCCTTTCACGGGGGGCTCCACTGAAGCTTTCTTT
NA	TRBV28	TRBJ2-2	TRBD2	CASSLFSWREGGTGELFF	TGTGCCAGCAGTTTGTTTTCCTGGCGGGAGGGCGGAACCGGGGAGCTGTTTTTT
NA	TRBV7-6	TRBJ1-5	NA	CASSLDWGEPQHF	TGTGCCAGCAGCTTAGACTGGGGAGAGCCCCAGCATTTT
NA	TRBV15	TRBJ2-1	NA	CATRGGGGQGFFNEQFF	TGTGCCACCAGAGGGGGGGGCGGACAGGGTTTTTTCAATGAGCAGTTCTTC
NA	TRBV5-5	TRBJ2-3	TRBD2	CASSPRVLAGGQDTQYF	TGTGCCAGCAGCCCCCGAGTACTAGCGGGGGGGCAAGATACGCAGTATTTT
NA	TRBV30	TRBJ2-7	NA	CAWSTQGHLYEQYF	TGTGCCTGGAGCACGCAGGGACACCTATACGAGCAGTACTTC
NA	TRBV6-5	TRBJ2-1	NA	CASSYGAALAYNEQFF	TGTGCCAGCAGTTACGGGGCTGCTCTAGCCTACAATGAGCAGTTCTTC
NA	TRBV28	TRBJ2-3	NA	CASSFDRNGDTQYF	TGTGCCAGCAGTTTCGACAGAAACGGGGATACGCAGTATTTT
NA	TRBV2	TRBJ1-1	NA	CASTRDFGGTEAFF	TGTGCCAGCACCAGGGACTTCGGCGGCACTGAAGCTTTCTTT
NA	TRBV18	TRBJ2-7	TRBD1	CASSPADRGDYEQYF	TGTGCCAGCTCACCAGCGGACAGGGGTGATTACGAGCAGTACTTC
NA	TRBV5-4	TRBJ1-1	NA	CASSATGNPRLEAFF	TGTGCCAGCAGCGCAACAGGGAATCCAAGATTAGAAGCTTTCTTT
NA	TRBV5-1	TRBJ2-3	TRBD1	CASSLGNRGSTDTQYF	TGCGCCAGCAGCTTGGGGAACAGGGGAAGCACAGATACGCAGTATTTT
NA	TRBV3-1/TRBV3-2	TRBJ2-7	NA	CASSQRGPSYEQYF	TGTGCCAGCAGCCAGCGGGGGCCATCCTACGAGCAGTACTTC
NA	TRBV9	TRBJ2-3	TRBD2	CASSVGNSGTSTDTQYF	TGTGCCAGCAGCGTAGGGAATAGCGGGACTTCCACAGATACGCAGTATTTT
NA	TRBV5-8	TRBJ1-5	TRBD1	CASSTGTVANQPQHF	TGTGCCAGCAGCACAGGGACAGTAGCTAATCAGCCCCAGCATTTT
NA	TRBV5-1	TRBJ1-1	NA	CASSLDARVVNTEAFF	TGCGCCAGCAGCTTGGATGCGAGGGTTGTGAACACTGAAGCTTTCTTT
NA	TRBV10-1	TRBJ2-1	NA	CASRDSRYNEQFF	TGCGCCAGCAGGGACAGTCGGTACAATGAGCAGTTCTTC
NA	TRBV2	TRBJ1-2	TRBD1	CASSRDRDVGYTF	TGTGCCAGCAGCAGGGACAGGGACGTTGGCTACACCTTC
NA	TRBV24-1	TRBJ1-5	TRBD1	CATSDPNQGARGNQPQHF	TGTGCCACCAGTGATCCAAACCAGGGGGCGCGGGGCAATCAGCCCCAGCATTTT
NA	TRBV11-2	TRBJ2-7	TRBD2	CASSAWTSASYEQYF	TGTGCCAGCAGCGCTTGGACTAGCGCCTCCTACGAGCAGTACTTC
NA	TRBV15	TRBJ1-5	NA	CATRGDSNQPQHF	TGTGCCACCAGAGGGGATAGCAATCAGCCCCAGCATTTT
NA	TRBV7-9	TRBJ2-7	NA	CASSLEARGPYEQYF	TGTGCCAGCAGCTTAGAGGCCAGGGGTCCCTACGAGCAGTACTTC
NA	TRBV6-1	TRBJ2-5	NA	CASSEWRNPQETQYF	TGTGCCAGCAGTGAATGGCGGAATCCCCAAGAGACCCAGTACTTC
NA	TRBV5-1	TRBJ1-2	NA	CASSPQTANYGYTF	TGCGCCAGCAGCCCCCAGACAGCTAACTATGGCTACACCTTC